These 7 T cell receptor beta chains came from one sample sequenced in a study of shared clonotypes between healthy human individuals. Profiling relied on immunoSEQ multiplex PCR, and the TCRdb table lists in-frame clones only, not all of them. The sample holds just over 2,000,000 clones, roughly 95% seen once. The sequenced sample consisted of naive CD4+ T cells sorted from blood. Subset defined: CD45RA+ positively selected. Receptors originate from a man aged 18 to 29 in good health.

The V call is TRBV28, the J call TRBJ1-1; D remains ambiguous. CDR1 is MDHEN and CDR2 is SYDVKM in the germline V gene. The length of the CDR3 is 14 residues. V lost 2 bases, J lost 5 bases, and 12 bases lay in between. CDR3 nucleotides: TGTGCCAGCAGTTTAGGGCAGGATGTTACTGAAGCTTTCTTT. Encoded protein: CASSLGQDVTEAFF.

The chain employs TRBV28 and TRBJ1-5; D is unresolved. Germline V gene sequence: CDR1 MDHEN, CDR2 SYDVKM. There are 13 residues in the CDR3. The V gene lost 3 bases and the J gene lost 6 bases, with 9 bases spanning the gap. CDR3 sequence: CASSFGTGQPQHF. In DNA form, the CDR3 reads TGTGCCAGCAGTTTTGGTACTGGTCAGCCCCAGCATTTT.

This clone appeared a single time. Other DNA sequences within the sample encode an identical CDR3. The chain uses TRBV30 and TRBJ1-3; D call uncertain. This CDR3 has 12 amino acids. Trimming cost V 0 bases and J 4 bases, with 4 bases left between them. From germline, CDR1 is GTSNPN and CDR2 SVGIG (reference sequence). The CDR3 is CAWSVSGNTIYF. In DNA, the CDR3 is TGTGCCTGGAGTGTGTCCGGAAACACCATATATTTT. The whole variable domain, filled in from reference TRBV30 and TRBJ1-3, reads SQTIHQWPATLVQPVGSPLSLECTVEGTSNPNLYWYRQAAGRGLQLLFYSVGIGQISSEVPQNLSASRPQDRQFILSSKKLLLSDSGFYLCAWSVSGNTIYFGEGSWLTVV.

The gene calls are TRBV30 and TRBJ1-1; no firm D call. CDR3 length equals 13 residues. The V and J ends lost 1 base and 0 bases respectively, with 6 bases between them. In germline, CDR1 is GTSNPN, CDR2 SVGIG (reference sequence). DNA for the CDR3: TGTGCCTGGAGTGAAAGGGTGAACACTGAAGCTTTCTTT. It yields the protein CAWSERVNTEAFF.

The J gene is TRBJ1-4, the V gene TRBV10-3, with TRBD1 as a possible D gene (6 bases). Looked up from germline, CDR1 is ENHRY and CDR2 is SYGVKD. The CDR3 totals 15 residues. V was clipped by 6 bases and J by 0 bases, with 11 bases between them. For the CDR3, the DNA is TGTGCCATCAGCAGGACAGATGCAACTAATGAAAAACTGTTTTTT. The encoded protein is CAISRTDATNEKLFF.

About this clone itself: In the same sample, other DNA sequences code for this CDR3. The chain combines TRBV9 with TRBJ1-6, with TRBD1 as a possible D gene (5 bases). Germline lookup yields CDR1 SGDLS and CDR2 YYNGEE. The CDR3 extends over 14 amino acids. V shed 2 bases and J shed 10 bases, with 13 bases lying between them. The CDR3 sequence is CASSVGGSGSPLHF. Here the CDR3 DNA reads TGTGCCAGCAGCGTTGGGGGGTCAGGCTCACCCCTCCACTTT.

V usage is TRBV30 and J usage is TRBJ1-2, with 9 bases aligning to TRBD1. The V gene end was trimmed by 0 bases and the J gene end by 8 bases; junction bases not matched to a gene: 4. Per the germline V gene, CDR1 is GTSNPN and CDR2 is SVGIG (reference sequence). The CDR3 runs 13 residues. For the CDR3, the DNA is TGTGCCTGGAGTGTAAGGGACAGGGTAGGCTACACCTTC. This translates into CAWSVRDRVGYTF.